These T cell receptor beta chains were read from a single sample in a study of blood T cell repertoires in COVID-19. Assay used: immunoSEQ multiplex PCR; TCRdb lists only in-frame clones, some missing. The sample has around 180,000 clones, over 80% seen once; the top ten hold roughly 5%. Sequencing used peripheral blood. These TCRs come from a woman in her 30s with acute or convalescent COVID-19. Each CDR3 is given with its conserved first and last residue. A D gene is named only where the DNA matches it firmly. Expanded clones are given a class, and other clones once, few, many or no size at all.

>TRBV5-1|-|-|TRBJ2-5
CASREGQAETQYF
TGCGCCAGCAGGGAGGGCCAGGCGGAGACCCAGTACTTC
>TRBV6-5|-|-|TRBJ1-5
CASTTGGVNQPQHF
TGTGCCAGCACCACCGGCGGGGTGAATCAGCCCCAGCATTTT
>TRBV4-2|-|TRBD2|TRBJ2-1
CASRHPGLPQFF
TGTGCCAGCAGGCACCCGGGACTACCTCAGTTCTTC
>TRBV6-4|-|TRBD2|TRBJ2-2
CASSEVAGATGELFF
TGTGCCAGCAGTGAGGTAGCGGGGGCGACCGGGGAGCTGTTTTTT
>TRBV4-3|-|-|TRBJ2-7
CASSQVREPSNEQYF
TGCGCCAGCAGCCAAGTCCGGGAGCCGTCGAACGAGCAGTACTTC
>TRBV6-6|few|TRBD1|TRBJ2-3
CASRVQGARADTQYF
TGTGCCAGCAGAGTACAGGGGGCGCGCGCAGATACGCAGTATTTT
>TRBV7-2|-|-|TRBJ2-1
CASSFKLGNEQFF
TGTGCCAGCAGCTTTAAGCTTGGCAATGAGCAGTTCTTC
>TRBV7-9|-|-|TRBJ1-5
CASSHNNQPQHF
TGTGCCAGCAGCCACAATAATCAGCCCCAGCATTTT
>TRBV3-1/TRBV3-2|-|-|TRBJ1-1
CASSRGVAAEAFF
TGTGCCAGCAGTCGGGGGGTGGCTGCTGAAGCTTTCTTT
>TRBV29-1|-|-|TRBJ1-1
CSVEVGREAFF
TGCAGCGTTGAAGTGGGCCGGGAAGCTTTCTTT
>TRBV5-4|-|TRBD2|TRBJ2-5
CASSAAGGSGRSANF
TGTGCCAGCAGCGCCGCCGGAGGTAGCGGGAGGTCCGCGAACTTC
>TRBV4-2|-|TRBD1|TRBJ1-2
CASSREQGANYGYTF
TGTGCCAGCAGCCGAGAACAGGGGGCTAACTATGGCTACACCTTC
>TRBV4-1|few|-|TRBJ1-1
CASSPTETGGNTEAFF
TGCGCCAGCAGCCCCACAGAGACGGGGGGGAACACTGAAGCTTTCTTT
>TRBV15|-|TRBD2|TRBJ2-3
CATSRDRYSGRTPDTQYF
TGTGCCACCAGCAGAGATCGGTATAGCGGGAGGACCCCAGATACGCAGTATTTT
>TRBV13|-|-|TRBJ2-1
CATGFPSYNEQFF
TGTGCCACCGGGTTCCCCTCCTACAATGAGCAGTTCTTC
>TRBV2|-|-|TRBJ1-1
CASRAISGTEAFF
TGTGCCAGCAGGGCTATTTCGGGGACTGAAGCTTTCTTT
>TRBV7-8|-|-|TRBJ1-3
CASSLEQTKRSGNTIYF
TGTGCCAGCAGCTTAGAACAGACGAAACGCTCTGGAAACACCATATATTTT
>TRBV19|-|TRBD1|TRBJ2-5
CASTGQGPGAQYF
TGTGCCAGTACCGGACAGGGGCCTGGGGCCCAGTACTTC
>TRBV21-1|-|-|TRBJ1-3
CASSRNRVGNTIYF
TGTGCCAGCAGCAGAAACCGGGTTGGAAACACCATATATTTT
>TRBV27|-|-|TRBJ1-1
CASSLLGRAAFF
TGTGCCAGCAGTTTATTGGGCAGAGCAGCTTTCTTT
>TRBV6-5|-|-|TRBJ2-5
CASRATGGGGETQYF
TGTGCCAGCAGGGCTACAGGGGGCGGGGGGGAGACCCAGTACTTC
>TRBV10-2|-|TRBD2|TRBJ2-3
CASSHTSGNTDTQYF
TGCGCCAGCAGTCATACTAGCGGGAACACAGATACGCAGTATTTT
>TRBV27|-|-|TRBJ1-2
CASSSALEGGYTF
TGTGCCAGCAGTTCCGCTCTGGAGGGTGGCTACACCTTC
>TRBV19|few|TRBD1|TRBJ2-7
CASSIPGQGGTYEQYF
TGTGCCAGTAGTATTCCCGGACAGGGCGGGACCTACGAGCAGTACTTC
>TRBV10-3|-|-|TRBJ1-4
CAISDTGRSGNEKLFF
TGTGCCATCAGTGATACCGGGAGGTCGGGTAATGAAAAACTGTTTTTT
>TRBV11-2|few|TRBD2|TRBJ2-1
CASSLITGGFLEQFF
TGTGCCAGCAGCTTAATCACGGGAGGGTTTCTGGAGCAGTTCTTC
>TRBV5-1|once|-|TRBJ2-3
CASSLDRGAQRDTQYF
TGCGCCAGCAGCTTGGACCGGGGGGCGCAGAGAGATACGCAGTATTTT
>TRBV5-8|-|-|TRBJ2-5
CASSFGDPGRETQYF
TGTGCCAGCAGCTTTGGAGACCCCGGCCGGGAGACCCAGTACTTC
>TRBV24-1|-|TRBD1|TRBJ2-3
CATGETGLTDTQYF
TGTGCCACCGGGGAGACAGGGCTCACAGATACGCAGTATTTT
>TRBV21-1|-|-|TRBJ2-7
CASSKAEQGLYEQYF
TGTGCCAGCAGCAAAGCGGAACAGGGGCTCTACGAGCAGTACTTC
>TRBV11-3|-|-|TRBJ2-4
CASSAEELNIQYF
TGTGCCAGCAGCGCCGAGGAATTAAACATTCAGTACTTC
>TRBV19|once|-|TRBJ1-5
CASSWRDGNQPQHF
TGTGCCAGTAGTTGGCGGGACGGTAATCAGCCCCAGCATTTT
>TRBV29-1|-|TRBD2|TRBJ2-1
CSVKRLAVSSYNEQFF
TGCAGCGTCAAACGACTAGCGGTAAGCTCCTACAATGAGCAGTTCTTC
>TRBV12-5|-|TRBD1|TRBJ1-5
CASGLVPAGTGVGRDQPQHF
TGTGCTAGTGGTTTGGTACCGGCAGGGACAGGGGTAGGGAGGGATCAGCCCCAGCATTTT
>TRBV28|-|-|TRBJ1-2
CASRYNYGYTF
TGTGCCAGCAGGTATAACTATGGCTACACCTTC
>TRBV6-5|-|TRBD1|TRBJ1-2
CASGSGQGNYGYTF
TGTGCCAGCGGGTCGGGACAGGGCAACTATGGCTACACCTTC
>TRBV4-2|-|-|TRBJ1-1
CASSLDSLNTEAFF
TGTGCCAGCAGCCTGGACAGTTTGAACACTGAAGCTTTCTTT
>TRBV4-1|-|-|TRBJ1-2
CASSQPTAGRTNYGYTF
TGCGCCAGCAGCCAGCCTACGGCAGGGAGGACCAACTATGGCTACACCTTC
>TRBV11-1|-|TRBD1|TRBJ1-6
CASSVTGGNSPLHF
TGTGCCAGCAGCGTGACAGGGGGTAATTCACCCCTCCACTTT
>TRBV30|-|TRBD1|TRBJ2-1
CAWRAGGSYNEQFF
TGTGCCTGGAGAGCAGGGGGCTCCTACAATGAGCAGTTCTTC
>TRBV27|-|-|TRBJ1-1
CASSLSGWGASTEAFF
TGTGCCAGCAGTTTATCTGGGTGGGGCGCCAGCACTGAAGCTTTCTTT
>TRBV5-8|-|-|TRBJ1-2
CASSFQGTHGYTF
TGTGCCAGCAGCTTTCAGGGTACCCATGGCTACACCTTC
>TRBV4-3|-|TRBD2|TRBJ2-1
CASSHRTSGYNEQFF
TGCGCCAGCAGCCATCGGACTAGCGGCTACAATGAGCAGTTCTTC
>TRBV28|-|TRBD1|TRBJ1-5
CASRIGTGGFNQPQHF
TGTGCCAGCAGGATCGGGACAGGGGGCTTCAATCAGCCCCAGCATTTT